These T cell receptor beta chains were read from a single sample in a study of OX40 agonist ivuxolimab in advanced cancers. Only in-frame clones appear in the TCRdb table, and some are missing; sequencing was by immunoSEQ multiplex PCR. The sample consists of 20,000 to 25,000 clones, approximately 91% of them appearing once. Sequenced here: CD4+ or CD8+ T cells sorted from blood, sampled in a trial of the OX40 agonist ivuxolimab. The receptor set was obtained from an adult with an advanced solid tumor such as melanoma, head and neck, liver or kidney cancer. The CDR3 runs from the conserved cysteine through the conserved F or W. The D gene is left open where the match is weak. A row's size may be missing; if present it is once, few, many or a size class.

- | TRBJ1-1 | - | TRBV27 | CASRYQPRRIKNTEAFF | TGTGCCAGCAGATACCAACCGCGGCGGATCAAGAACACTGAAGCTTTCTTT
TRBD2 | TRBJ2-3 | - | TRBV14 | CASSLPTSGALDTQYF | TGTGCCAGCAGTCTACCGACTAGCGGGGCGCTGGATACGCAGTATTTT
- | TRBJ1-6 | once | TRBV5-4 | CASSLDGWREDFSPLHF | TGTGCCAGCAGCTTGGATGGGTGGAGGGAAGATTTTTCACCCCTCCACTTT
TRBD2 | TRBJ2-2 | - | TRBV4-2 | CASSQLLAANTGELFF | TGTGCCAGCAGCCAACTGCTAGCGGCGAACACCGGGGAGCTGTTTTTT
- | TRBJ1-2 | - | TRBV5-6 | CASSLQEIYGYTF | TGTGCCAGCAGCTTACAGGAGATCTATGGCTACACCTTC
- | TRBJ1-1 | - | TRBV2 | CASSARVGTEAFF | TGTGCCAGCAGTGCCCGAGTTGGCACTGAAGCTTTCTTT
- | TRBJ2-1 | - | TRBV7-9 | CASSFLGGVDEQFF | TGTGCCAGCAGCTTCTTGGGGGGAGTGGATGAGCAGTTCTTC
- | TRBJ2-1 | - | TRBV29-1 | CSVEPPQGEQFF | TGCAGCGTTGAACCTCCACAGGGCGAGCAGTTCTTC
- | TRBJ2-7 | once | TRBV29-1 | CSVLAGWDSYEQYF | TGCAGCGTTTTGGCCGGGTGGGACTCCTACGAGCAGTACTTC
- | TRBJ1-1 | once | TRBV7-8 | CASSSWGGGSTEAFF | TGTGCCAGCAGCTCCTGGGGCGGTGGTAGCACTGAAGCTTTCTTT
- | TRBJ2-7 | once | TRBV9 | CASSVSQGYEQYF | TGTGCCAGCAGCGTAAGCCAGGGGTACGAGCAGTACTTC
TRBD2 | TRBJ2-1 | - | TRBV9 | CASSASGSLLHNEQFF | TGTGCCAGCAGCGCTAGCGGGAGCCTATTACACAATGAGCAGTTCTTC
TRBD1 | TRBJ1-5 | - | TRBV6-5 | CAQGGTDFNQPQHF | TGTGCTCAGGGGGGAACGGACTTCAATCAGCCCCAGCATTTT
- | TRBJ2-5 | once | TRBV18 | CASSPSVREETQYF | TGTGCCAGCTCACCCTCGGTCAGGGAAGAGACCCAGTACTTC
TRBD2 | TRBJ2-3 | - | TRBV6-5 | CASSRPGLAGDTQYF | TGTGCCAGCAGTAGACCGGGACTAGCGGGCGATACGCAGTATTTT
TRBD2 | TRBJ2-3 | - | TRBV9 | CASSGRAGGYTDTQYF | TGTGCCAGCAGCGGCCGTGCGGGAGGCTACACAGATACGCAGTATTTT
- | TRBJ1-2 | - | TRBV5-1 | CASSFGTLIGYTF | TGCGCCAGCAGCTTCGGGACGTTGATCGGCTACACCTTC
- | TRBJ2-3 | - | TRBV4-2 | CASSQSRLGASTDTQYF | TGTGCCAGCAGCCAGTCGCGACTAGGGGCTAGCACAGATACGCAGTATTTT
TRBD2 | TRBJ2-7 | - | TRBV2 | CASSGTSGTLIYEQYF | TGTGCCAGCAGCGGGACTAGCGGGACCCTTATCTACGAGCAGTACTTC
- | TRBJ2-3 | - | TRBV2 | CASRKGYGSASDTQYF | TGTGCCAGCAGAAAAGGGTATGGGAGCGCGTCAGATACGCAGTATTTT
TRBD1 | TRBJ1-4 | - | TRBV11-2 | CASSLGDRVATNEKLFF | TGTGCCAGCAGCTTAGGGGACAGGGTGGCAACTAATGAAAAACTGTTTTTT
- | TRBJ2-1 | - | TRBV20-1 | CSAMGNEQFF | TGCAGTGCTATGGGGAATGAGCAGTTCTTC
- | TRBJ2-3 | few | TRBV21-1 | CASSKRRGGSGTQYF | TGTGCCAGCAGCAAGAGGCGGGGGGGCTCGGGTACGCAGTATTTT
TRBD1 | TRBJ1-4 | - | TRBV10-3 | CAIRTGTGANEKLFF | TGTGCCATCAGGACCGGGACAGGCGCTAATGAAAAACTGTTTTTT
TRBD2 | TRBJ2-1 | - | TRBV6-1 | CASSVRTSGAYNEQFF | TGTGCCAGCAGTGTAAGGACTAGCGGGGCATACAATGAGCAGTTCTTC
TRBD1 | TRBJ2-7 | once | TRBV20-1 | CSALQGVEQYF | TGCAGTGCCCTACAGGGGGTCGAGCAGTACTTC
TRBD1 | TRBJ1-6 | - | TRBV28 | CASNQGQNNSPLHF | TGTGCCAGCAACCAGGGACAGAATAATTCACCCCTCCACTTT
TRBD1 | TRBJ2-5 | - | TRBV5-1 | CASSLTSGQGARQYF | TGCGCCAGCAGCCTAACTAGTGGACAGGGGGCGCGTCAGTACTTC
TRBD2 | TRBJ2-7 | - | TRBV6-1 | CASSDGGGNYEQYF | TGTGCCAGCAGTGACGGCGGGGGGAACTACGAGCAGTACTTC
TRBD1 | TRBJ1-5 | - | TRBV6-5 | CASRPQGARQPQHF | TGTGCCAGCAGACCACAGGGGGCGCGTCAGCCCCAGCATTTT
- | TRBJ2-2 | - | TRBV7-2 | CASNFLSTGELFF | TGTGCCAGCAATTTTCTTTCCACCGGGGAGCTGTTTTTT
TRBD1 | TRBJ1-1 | few | TRBV19 | CASRPGTGVQAEAFF | TGTGCCAGTAGGCCCGGGACAGGGGTTCAGGCTGAAGCTTTCTTT
TRBD2 | TRBJ2-3 | few | TRBV4-2 | CASSQDWTSGGPLLHTDTQYF | TGTGCCAGCAGCCAAGACTGGACTAGCGGGGGGCCACTACTACACACAGATACGCAGTATTTT
- | TRBJ1-1 | - | TRBV19 | CASTNGVMNTEAFF | TGTGCCAGTACTAACGGGGTTATGAACACTGAAGCTTTCTTT
- | TRBJ2-1 | once | TRBV7-3 | CASSQQGTGDGEQFF | TGTGCCAGCAGCCAACAGGGCACGGGGGATGGTGAGCAGTTCTTC
- | TRBJ2-7 | - | TRBV19 | CASSSPSGQGVNYEQYF | TGTGCCAGTAGTTCCCCCTCAGGGCAGGGAGTAAACTACGAGCAGTACTTC
TRBD2 | TRBJ2-7 | - | TRBV2 | CASSEWRLAGLSYEQYF | TGTGCCAGCAGTGAATGGAGACTAGCGGGGCTCTCCTACGAGCAGTACTTC
TRBD1 | TRBJ2-3 | few | TRBV9 | CASSVDRDSWFRDTQYF | TGTGCCAGCAGCGTAGACCGGGACAGTTGGTTCCGAGATACGCAGTATTTT
- | TRBJ2-5 | once | TRBV10-1 | CASSAGVVGETQYF | TGCGCCAGCAGTGCGGGGGTTGTAGGAGAGACCCAGTACTTC
TRBD1 | TRBJ2-7 | - | TRBV6-4 | CASTRGQAFYEQYF | TGTGCCAGCACCAGAGGACAGGCTTTCTACGAGCAGTACTTC